These 25 T cell receptor beta chains were sequenced from one sample in a study of CD8 T cells in ankylosing spondylitis (dated by TCRdb to 2015 to 2018). Library preparation employed 5' RACE. The sequencer listed for this sample is Illumina HiSeq 2500. The public reads were quality trimmed at Q25 with fastp and then assembled into clones with MiXCR by TCRdb, keeping productive beta chains. Records with the same CDR3 protein are collapsed into one entry carrying the most frequent genes and DNA. This sample holds a few hundred thousand distinct CDR3 sequences; roughly a tenth were observed only once. The ten most abundant clones make up about 19% of the sample. Input material: blood, either unsorted or a sorted T cell fraction (not recorded which). The receptor set was obtained from a male donor with ankylosing spondylitis or in good health (not recorded which).

This clonotype occurred a few times. The chain employs TRBV4-1 and TRBJ1-4; D not certain. The CDR3 consists of 17 residues. The germline gives CDR1 MGHRA, CDR2 YSYEKL. With 0 bases removed from V and 6 bases from J, the gap between germline ends came to 17 bases. This CDR3 reads CASSQDRGTRWDEKLFF. The CDR3 bases are TGCGCCAGCAGCCAAGATCGGGGAACCAGGTGGGATGAAAAACTGTTTTTT.

In this sample, this clonotype turned up many times. V is TRBV5-1 and J is TRBJ1-3; D is unresolved. CDR3 length: 17 amino acids. Germline CDR1 reads SGHRS; CDR2 reads YFSETQ. Trimming pared 0 bases from V and 2 bases from J, leaving 15 bases between. CDR3 nucleotide sequence: TGCGCCAGCAGCTTGGTGCCGGGGAGTCAGCCTGGAAACACCATATATTTT. Amino acids: CASSLVPGSQPGNTIYF.

The table lists this clonotype with a few counts. The rearrangement joins TRBV19 to TRBJ1-2; D is unclear. The CDR3 runs 16 residues. Trimming stripped 4 bases from V and 2 bases from J, with 17 bases between. CDR1 and CDR2 (germline): LNHDA, SQIVND (reference sequence). CDR3 residues: CASSTQSRQDNYGYTF. DNA for the CDR3: TGTGCCAGTAGTACCCAATCTAGGCAGGACAACTATGGCTACACCTTC.

Ten or more counts support this clonotype. The gene calls are TRBV5-6 and TRBJ1-2, with 7 bases aligning to TRBD1. Germline loops: CDR1 SGHDT, CDR2 YYEEEE. The CDR3 totals 14 residues. The junction had 3 bases not matched to a gene; V was cut back by 0 bases and J by 4 bases. In nucleotides, the CDR3 is TGTGCCAGCAGCTTGGGACAGGGCCTCTATGGCTACACCTTC. It codes for CASSLGQGLYGYTF.

This clonotype occurred many times. This rearrangement joins TRBV20-1 to TRBJ2-5; 8 bases agree with TRBD1. The CDR3 is 13 residues long. V gave up 5 bases and J gave up 4 bases; unmatched junction bases: 6. Germline V gene lookup returns CDR1 DFQATT and CDR2 SNEGSKA (reference sequence). The chain's CDR3 is CSAETGVRETQYF. As DNA, the CDR3 is TGCAGTGCTGAGACAGGGGTGCGAGAGACCCAGTACTTC.

This clonotype was seen many times. This chain connects TRBV11-1 to TRBJ2-5; TRBD2 matches 9 bases. V was pared by 5 bases and J by 0 bases, with 16 bases of the junction left unmatched. The CDR3 runs to 19 residues. Germline assignment: CDR1 SGHAT and CDR2 FQDESV (reference sequence). The CDR3 DNA reads as TGTGCCAGCAGCCCCCCACTCCCGTCTAGCGGGGATAACCAAGAGACCCAGTACTTC. This sequence encodes CASSPPLPSSGDNQETQYF.

As concerns this clonotype: One end of the junction varies from germline; a read error may be responsible. V and J are TRBV7-7 and TRBJ2-5, with D unresolved. Germline lookup yields CDR1 SSHAT and CDR2 FNYEAQ (reference sequence). The CDR3 is made up of 13 amino acids. The CDR3, as DNA: TGTGCTAGCAGCTTAGCAACAAGAGAGACCCAGTACTTC. Its translation is CASSLATRETQYF.

This clonotype was picked up many times. The chain has TRBV24-1 and TRBJ1-1, with D perhaps matching TRBD1 (6 bases). Germline V gene data show CDR1 as KGHDR and CDR2 as SFDVKD. The CDR3 loop spans 18 amino acids. Trimming left V 3 bases short and J 10 bases short, with 29 bases between. The CDR3 sequence is CATSDHKGGQGPSGRAFF. The CDR3 DNA is TGTGCCACCAGTGATCATAAGGGGGGGCAGGGTCCCAGTGGGCGAGCTTTCTTT.

This clonotype was counted at least ten times. This chain connects TRBV15 to TRBJ1-5; D gene ambiguous. CDR1 and CDR2 (germline): LNHNV, YYDKDF (reference sequence). V was trimmed by 0 bases and J by 5 bases, leaving 8 bases between them. CDR3 size: 14 residues. The CDR3 spells CATSREAADQPQHF. In DNA form, the CDR3 reads TGTGCCACCAGCAGAGAGGCAGCCGATCAGCCCCAGCATTTT.

This clonotype was found many times. The chain is built from TRBV20-1 and TRBJ1-5; 8 nucleotides match TRBD1. V lost 5 bases and J lost 7; bases outside the gene matches: 4. Germline CDR1 and CDR2: DFQATT and SNEGSKA (reference sequence). The CDR3 has 12 amino acids. The CDR3: CSAGDRGQPQHF. CDR3 DNA: TGCAGTGCTGGCGACAGGGGACAGCCCCAGCATTTT.

The V call is TRBV6-2 or TRBV6-3, the J call TRBJ1-1; D remains unclear. This CDR3 has 14 amino acids. The germline CDR1 and CDR2 sequences are MNHEY and SVGEGT. The V end was cut by 4 bases, the J end by 7 bases, with 16 bases between. CDR3 sequence: CASSFMITDGEAFF. The CDR3 region has the DNA TGTGCCAGCAGTTTCATGATTACGGATGGTGAAGCTTTCTTT.

The gene calls are TRBV5-6 and TRBJ1-5; D unresolved. V gave up 3 bases and J gave up 5 bases, with 15 bases separating them. The CDR3 consists of 15 residues. Germline V gene sequence: CDR1 SGHDT, CDR2 YYEEEE. The CDR3 sequence: CASSSTMRLDQPQHF. Here the CDR3 DNA reads TGTGCCAGCAGCTCTACCATGAGGTTAGATCAGCCCCAGCATTTT.

V is TRBV20-1 and J is TRBJ2-7, with D possibly TRBD2 on 6 matching bases. CDR3 length: 16 amino acids. With 5 bases removed from V and 2 bases from J, the gap between germline ends came to 22 bases. CDR1 is DFQATT, CDR2 SNEGSKA, per germline (reference sequence). CDR3 in DNA: TGCAGTGCTCGTACAGAGGGTTCGGGGGTGGCCTACGAGCAGTACTTC. It specifies CSARTEGSGVAYEQYF.

On this clonotype: One junction end disagrees with the germline gene, perhaps due to a read error. The CDR3 loop reads CSARVPGLQNTEASF. In DNA form, the CDR3 reads TGCAGTGCTAGGGTCCCGGGACTCCAGAACACTGAAGCTTCCTTT. The chain joins TRBV20-1 to TRBJ1-1, with a weak D call TRBD1 (5 bases). The CDR3 spans 15 residues. The germline V gene encodes CDR1 DFQATT and CDR2 SNEGSKA (reference sequence).

This clonotype was recorded many times. The V gene is TRBV7-2, the J gene TRBJ2-6, with D possibly being TRBD2 (6 bases). CDR1 is SGHTA and CDR2 is FQGNSA in the germline V gene. CDR3 length: 17 amino acids. The V end lost 5 bases, the J end lost 0 bases, and 14 bases lay between the germline ends. CDR3 amino acids: CASSALAQNSGANVLTF. In DNA, the CDR3 is TGTGCCAGCAGCGCTCTAGCGCAAAACTCTGGGGCCAACGTCCTGACTTTC.

The sample holds many counts of this clonotype. This chain joins TRBV29-1 and TRBJ1-4; perhaps TRBD1 as D (6 bases). CDR1 and CDR2 (germline): SQVTM, ANQGSEA. V was shortened by 8 bases and J by 5 bases, with 18 bases between the two germline ends. The CDR3 is 14 residues long. The CDR3 DNA sequence: TGCAGCTCGACCGGGGGCGATGGAAATGAAAAACTGTTTTTT. Translating gives CSSTGGDGNEKLFF.

This chain connects TRBV28 to TRBJ2-7, with D possibly being TRBD1 (6 bases). This CDR3 is built from 14 residues. CDR1 and CDR2 from the germline V gene are MDHEN and SYDVKM. With 4 bases removed from V and 3 bases from J, the gap between germline ends came to 13 bases. CDR3 in amino acids: CASSSPGHIYEQYF. The CDR3 DNA is TGTGCCAGCAGTTCTCCGGGACACATCTACGAGCAGTACTTC.

V usage is TRBV9 and J usage is TRBJ1-4, with D possibly matching TRBD1 (6 bases). The length of the CDR3 is 15 residues. Germline V gene lookup returns CDR1 SGDLS and CDR2 YYNGEE. V lost 3 bases, J lost 7 bases, and 16 bases lay in between. The DNA of the CDR3 is TGTGCCAGCAGCGGGTCGCAGGGGTTCGGTGAAAAACTGTTTTTT. Its protein product is CASSGSQGFGEKLFF.

Many counts were recorded for this clonotype. V is TRBV3-1 and J is TRBJ2-5; 11 bases agree with TRBD2. From germline, CDR1 is LGHDT and CDR2 YNNKEL (reference sequence). V was pared by 4 bases and J by 3 bases, with 4 bases of the junction left unmatched. This CDR3 has 15 amino acids. CDR3 in DNA: TGTGCCAGCAGCCCACTAGCGGGGGCGGAAGAGACCCAGTACTTC. Encoded protein: CASSPLAGAEETQYF.

This clonotype has at least ten counts. The V call is TRBV9, the J call TRBJ1-4; D not resolved. Germline CDR1 reads SGDLS; CDR2 reads YYNGEE. CDR3 length: 15 residues. V dropped 3 bases and J dropped 0 bases, with 9 bases sitting between them. The DNA of the CDR3 is TGTGCCAGCAGCGCCGGATCAGCAACTAATGAAAAACTGTTTTTT. Protein: CASSAGSATNEKLFF.

This clonotype turned up a few times. The chain joins TRBV7-3 to TRBJ1-2, with 10 bases that match TRBD1. Germline V gives CDR1 SGHTA, CDR2 FQGTGA. The junction had 7 bases not matched to a gene; V was cut back by 5 bases and J by 7 bases. This CDR3 comprises 14 residues. The CDR3 DNA reads TGTGCCAGCAGCCCCCGGACAGGGGGTGGTGGCTACACCTTC. Amino acid sequence: CASSPRTGGGGYTF.

The chain links TRBV11-2 to TRBJ2-3; 10 bases line up with TRBD2. The CDR3 sequence is 16 residues long. Germline loops: CDR1 SGHAT, CDR2 FQNNGV. Trimming took 4 bases from V and 4 from J; bases not matched to a gene: 8. The CDR3 DNA reads TGTGCCAGCAGCTACCTAGCGGGGGCCGTCCCAGATACGCAGTATTTT. Protein product: CASSYLAGAVPDTQYF. The entire variable domain, with the rest obtained from reference TRBV11-2 and TRBJ2-3, is as follows: EAGVAQSPRYKIIEKRQSVAFWCNPISGHATLYWYQQILGQGPKLLIQFQNNGVVDDSQLPKDRFSAERLKGVDSTLKIQPAKLEDSAVYLCASSYLAGAVPDTQYFGPGTRLTVL.

This clonotype was detected many times. This chain links TRBV12-3 or TRBV12-4 with TRBJ2-2, with a possible D match to TRBD2 (6 bases). The V gene lost 6 bases and the J gene lost 2 bases, with 10 bases spanning the gap. The CDR3 sequence is 14 residues long. The CDR3 loop reads CASRRDSNTGELFF. CDR3 DNA sequence: TGTGCCAGCAGGCGGGACTCTAACACCGGGGAGCTGTTTTTT.

The sample holds many counts of this clonotype. The chain uses TRBV20-1 and TRBJ2-1; 11 positions match TRBD2. The germline CDR1 and CDR2 sequences are DFQATT and SNEGSKA (reference sequence). This CDR3 has 16 residues. The ends lost 2 bases at V and 6 bases at J; junction bases unmatched: 9. CDR3 loop: CSARPLSGGVSNEQFF. CDR3 nucleotides: TGCAGTGCTAGACCACTTAGCGGGGGGGTAAGCAATGAGCAGTTCTTC.

There are a few counts of this clonotype. No DNA is shown, since the ends of the CDR3 on it are uncertain; the CDR3 is the one TCRdb lists. This rearrangement joins TRBV12-3 or TRBV12-4 to TRBJ1-1; the D call TRBD1 from the table was never checked on the DNA. The CDR3 is 14 residues long, ends included. Here the CDR3 reads CASTLSGPNTEAFF.